Below, 22 T cell receptor beta chains from the same sample are listed, as sequenced in a study of T cell repertoires in cytomegalovirus infection (dated by TCRdb to about 2019). Sequencing took place on an Illumina HiSeq 1500. TCRdb reran the public reads through fastp at Q25 and MiXCR, keeping productive beta chains. Every distinct CDR3 protein forms one entry, paired with its most common genes and DNA. This sample gives some 680,000 distinct CDR3 sequences in total; roughly 36% of them show up just once. Around 2.6% of the sample is in the top ten clones. Specimen: PBMCs. These receptor sequences come from a human donor in good health (CMV status not recorded). Some clones in this sample may be carry-over from other donors' samples.

The V and J genes are TRBV10-3 and TRBJ1-2; no clear D gene. Germline V gene lookup returns CDR1 ENHRY and CDR2 SYGVKD. V was cut by 3 bases and J by 0 bases, with 8 bases left in between. CDR3 length: 14 residues. The CDR3 loop reads CAISDPGPNYGYTF. In DNA form, the CDR3 reads TGTGCCATCAGTGACCCAGGCCCTAACTATGGCTACACCTTC.

V usage is TRBV6-5 and J usage is TRBJ1-1; D ambiguous. This CDR3 has 13 residues. Between the trimmed V and J ends, which lost 7 bases and 3 bases, there was a span of 12 bases. The V gene's germline CDR1 is MNHEY and CDR2 SVGAGI. CDR3: CASIAGSYTEAFF. CDR3 DNA: TGTGCCAGCATAGCTGGGAGTTACACTGAAGCTTTCTTT.

On this clonotype itself: A much larger clone differs by one base, so this may be a read error. The rearrangement links TRBV7-2 to TRBJ2-7; 7 bases fit TRBD2. Germline V CDR1 and CDR2: SGHTA, FQGNSA. The CDR3 has 15 amino acids. V gave up 4 bases and J gave up 6 bases; unmatched junction bases: 12. The CDR3 sequence is CASSWTGTNQVEQYF. As DNA, the CDR3 is TGTGCCAGCAGCTGGACCGGGACTAACCAAGTCGAGCAGTACTTC.

This chain connects TRBV7-3 to TRBJ2-7; possibly TRBD2 for D (5 bases). Germline V lookup: CDR1 SGHTA, CDR2 FQGTGA. CDR3 size: 13 residues. The V and J ends lost 5 bases and 5 bases respectively, with 13 bases between them. The CDR3 coding sequence is TGTGCCAGCAGCGCCCGGACGGGAAACGAGCAGTACTTC. This translates into CASSARTGNEQYF. Full variable domain (missing parts from reference TRBV7-3 and TRBJ2-7): GAGVSQTPSNKVTEKGKYVELRCDPISGHTALYWYRQSLGQGPEFLIYFQGTGAADDSGLPNDRFFAVRPEGSVSTLKIQRTERGDSAVYLCASSARTGNEQYFGPGTRLTVT.

This clonotype was observed a handful of times. The chain couples TRBV28 to TRBJ1-1, with TRBD1 as a possible D gene (5 bases). CDR3 size: 16 residues. Trimming stripped 3 bases from V and 3 bases from J, with 17 bases between. Germline V lookup: CDR1 MDHEN, CDR2 SYDVKM. CDR3 residues: CASSLRGEQRYTEAFF. The CDR3 DNA is TGTGCCAGCAGTTTGCGAGGGGAGCAGAGGTACACTGAAGCTTTCTTT.

CDR3 region: CASSLQLDGNTEAFF. The CDR3 DNA reads as TGTGCCAGCAGCTTACAGCTTGACGGGAACACTGAAGCTTTCTTT. The V call is TRBV7-9, the J call TRBJ1-1; D gene unclear. Deletions cut 2 bases from V and 1 base from J, with 11 bases between. The CDR3 length is 15 residues. Germline CDR1 is SEHNR and CDR2 is FQNEAQ (reference sequence).

This clonotype was counted between two and nine times. The chain combines TRBV27 with TRBJ2-1; tentatively, D is TRBD1 or TRBD2 (5 bases each). CDR3 length equals 14 residues. The V end was cut by 7 bases, the J end by 4 bases, with 14 bases between. Germline-derived CDR1 and CDR2 are MNHEY and SMNVEV (reference sequence). The CDR3 spells CASNRDGDYNEQFF. The CDR3 DNA reads TGTGCCAGCAACCGGGACGGTGATTACAATGAGCAGTTCTTC.

This clonotype was counted a few times. The chain recombines TRBV6-1 with TRBJ1-2; 9 bases are shared with TRBD1. The V segment lost 10 bases and the J segment 1 base; nucleotides outside the gene matches: 10. The CDR3 totals 15 residues. The germline V gene encodes CDR1 MNHNS and CDR2 SASEGT. Here the CDR3 DNA reads TGTGCCACTGAGACCGGGACAGGGATTAACTATGGCTACACCTTC. It yields the protein CATETGTGINYGYTF.

The rearrangement links TRBV28 to TRBJ1-5; D perhaps matches TRBD1 (5 bases). Per germline, CDR1 MDHEN and CDR2 SYDVKM. V was cut by 8 bases and J by 6 bases, with 17 bases left in between. The CDR3 is 14 residues long. CDR3 sequence (DNA): TGTGCCAGCCACCCTTGGGGGGAAGGTCAGCCCCAGCATTTT. This translates into CASHPWGEGQPQHF.

The chain combines TRBV19 with TRBJ2-2; D gene uncertain. Trimming removed 1 base from V and 6 bases from J, with 9 bases in between. The CDR3 is 14 residues long. CDR1 and CDR2 (germline): LNHDA, SQIVND (reference sequence). In nucleotides, the CDR3 is TGTGCCAGTAGTATAGTTGGCGGAGCCGGGGAGCTGTTTTTT. Its protein is CASSIVGGAGELFF. Drawing the rest from reference TRBV19 and TRBJ2-2, the complete variable domain is DGGITQSPKYLFRKEGQNVTLSCEQNLNHDAMYWYRQDPGQGLRLIYYSQIVNDFQKGDIAEGYSVSREKKESFPLTVTSAQKNPTAFYLCASSIVGGAGELFFGEGSRLTVL.

This clonotype has at least ten counts. The CDR3 region is CASSPNTGYNSPLHF. For the CDR3, the DNA is TGTGCCAGCAGCCCAAATACAGGGTACAATTCACCCCTCCACTTT. The chain recombines TRBV7-2 with TRBJ1-6; the D gene is possibly TRBD1 (6 bases). V was trimmed by 5 bases and J by 7 bases, leaving 15 bases between them. This CDR3 region has 15 residues. CDR1 is SGHTA, CDR2 FQGNSA, per germline.

This clonotype turned up a few times. The gene calls are TRBV7-6 and TRBJ2-1; TRBD2 matches at 11 bases. The CDR3 runs 17 residues. V was pared by 1 base and J by 4 bases, with 6 bases of the junction left unmatched. Germline V gene lookup returns CDR1 SGHVS and CDR2 FNYEAQ. CDR3 coding DNA: TGTGCCAGCAGCTTAGGACTAGCGGGGATCTTATACAATGAGCAGTTCTTC. Its protein product is CASSLGLAGILYNEQFF.

The chain recombines TRBV10-1 with TRBJ2-1; 12 bases fit TRBD2. This CDR3 has 15 residues. Germline values: CDR1 WNHNN, CDR2 SYGVQD (reference sequence). V lost 8 bases to trimming and J lost 12 bases; unmatched junction nucleotides: 14. Here the CDR3 DNA reads TGCGCCAGCGCTCCACTAGCGGGGGGCACCGAGGGGCAGTTCTTC. It yields the protein CASAPLAGGTEGQFF.

This clonotype was seen at least ten times. The chain joins TRBV7-9 to TRBJ1-2, with D uncertain. This CDR3 comprises 11 residues. V was pared by 5 bases and J by 5 bases, with 6 bases between. From germline, CDR1 is SEHNR and CDR2 FQNEAQ (reference sequence). The chain's CDR3 is CASSSRYGYTF. CDR3 coding DNA: TGTGCCAGCAGCAGTAGATATGGCTACACCTTC.

The rearrangement uses TRBV7-6 and TRBJ2-7; 12 bases agree with TRBD1. CDR3 length equals 15 residues. J was trimmed by 5 bases and V by 3 bases; bases with no gene match: 5. Per germline, CDR1 SGHVS and CDR2 FNYEAQ. The CDR3 protein is CASSLGQGAVNEQYF. The CDR3 nucleotides are TGTGCCAGCAGCTTGGGACAGGGGGCGGTTAACGAGCAGTACTTC.

A remark on this clonotype: No conserved phenylalanine or tryptophan is present at the end of the CDR3, so a read error is the likely explanation. This sequence joins TRBV6-1 and TRBJ1-1; D might be TRBD1 (5 bases). Germline loops: CDR1 MNHNS, CDR2 SASEGT. This CDR3 has 14 amino acids. V was clipped by 6 bases and J by 0 bases, with 11 bases between them. The CDR3 DNA is TGTGCCAGCAGCAACGGACAAGTGAACACTGAAGCTTTCTTG. Protein: CASSNGQVNTEAFL.

This clonotype was counted a few times. V gene TRBV6-5 combines with J gene TRBJ2-3, with a tentative D call TRBD2 (5 bases). The germline CDR1 and CDR2 sequences are MNHEY and SVGAGI. V was trimmed by 2 bases and J by 4 bases, leaving 13 bases between them. This CDR3 region has 15 residues. CDR3 bases: TGTGCCAGCAGTTACGACCTAGTGAGGGCAGATACGCAGTATTTT. Its protein product is CASSYDLVRADTQYF.

V is TRBV6-8 and J is TRBJ1-4; a possible D gene is TRBD1 (6 bases). In germline, CDR1 is MNHGY, CDR2 SAAAGT. The CDR3 covers 15 residues. With 5 bases removed from V and 8 bases from J, the gap between germline ends came to 18 bases. CDR3 sequence reads: CASSHFTGIWEKLFF. CDR3 bases: TGTGCCAGCAGTCATTTCACAGGGATTTGGGAAAAACTGTTTTTT.

The chain joins TRBV12-3 or TRBV12-4 to TRBJ2-5; a weak D match, TRBD2 (6 bases). Deletions cut 5 bases from V and 1 base from J, with 14 bases between. The CDR3 is 15 residues long. CDR3 bases: TGTGCCAGCAGTCAACAACCGGGACTCCAAGAGACCCAGTACTTC. Protein product: CASSQQPGLQETQYF.

The chain has TRBV14 and TRBJ2-3; D gene unclear. This CDR3 is built from 15 residues. CDR1 is SGHDN, CDR2 FVKESK, per germline. V dropped 1 base and J dropped 6 bases, with 14 bases sitting between them. This CDR3 is CASSQAAFPMDTQYF. CDR3 DNA sequence: TGTGCCAGCAGCCAAGCGGCCTTCCCTATGGATACGCAGTATTTT.

There are a few counts of this clonotype. This chain uses TRBV28 with TRBJ1-4; D is perhaps TRBD1 (5 bases). Germline assignment: CDR1 MDHEN and CDR2 SYDVKM. This CDR3 has 14 residues. V dropped 3 bases and J dropped 7 bases, with 12 bases sitting between them. CDR3 bases: TGTGCCAGCAGTTTGTCCGGGGCATCTGAAAAACTGTTTTTT. It yields the protein CASSLSGASEKLFF.

This chain links TRBV5-4 with TRBJ2-5; 15 bases align to TRBD2. The trim removed 3 bases at V and 0 bases at J, leaving 9 bases unmatched. CDR1 is SGHNT and CDR2 is YYREEE in the germline V gene (reference sequence). The CDR3 consists of 19 residues. CDR3 in DNA: TGTGCCAGCAGCTCTGGGACTAGCGGGGGGAACCTGTACCAAGAGACCCAGTACTTC. It encodes CASSSGTSGGNLYQETQYF.